This note documents a single T cell receptor beta chain sequence. The V gene lost 0 bases and the J gene lost 0 bases, with 15 bases spanning the gap. The length of the CDR3 is 18 residues. Per the germline V gene, CDR1 is LGHNA and CDR2 is YSLEER. The sample belongs to a study of CD8 T cells in Susac syndrome. The RNA input was 0.5 to 1 ug, and it was reverse transcribed with random hexamers. It was immunoSEQ multiplex PCR that amplified TCR beta CDR3 across 54 Vbeta and 13 Jbeta. Each CDR3 protein is one row after TCRdb ran MiXCR on the immunoSEQ multiplex PCR reads. The sample has 300,000 to 350,000 distinct CDR3 sequences; just over 90% are singletons. Sequencing targeted TCR beta in blood CD8+ and CD4+ T cells. TEMRA cells were FACS-enriched, and CD8+ and CD4+ T cells were isolated negatively.

The gene calls are TRBV4-3 and TRBJ2-4; either TRBD1 or TRBD2 may fit D (5 bases each). The clonotype comes from a human donor with multiple sclerosis. Source material: CD4+ T cells from PBMCs. For the CDR3, the DNA is TGCGCCAGCAGCCAAGAGCCCCGGGGCAGTCTAGCCAAAAACATTCAGTACTTC. As protein: CASSQEPRGSLAKNIQYF.